Following are 7 T cell receptor beta chains from one sample sequenced in a study of Graves' ophthalmopathy and Graves' hyperthyroidism. RNA transcripts yielded amplified TCR beta CDR3 regions. First-round RT-PCR employed HTBI primers, with a second-round multiplex PCR after it. Via MiXCR, TCRdb re-called the multiplex PCR reads, giving one row per CDR3 protein. The profile shows roughly 500,000 distinct CDR3 sequences, about 15% of them singletons. What was sequenced was blood. The source is a woman in her twenties or thirties with Graves' ophthalmopathy.

This clonotype was detected a few times. The chain has TRBV30 and TRBJ1-1, with no clear D. Trimming took 0 bases from V and 7 from J, leaving 9 bases between them. Per the germline V gene, CDR1 is GTSNPN and CDR2 is SVGIG (reference sequence). This CDR3 is built from 12 residues. DNA of the CDR3: TGTGCCTGGAGTGTGGGTTCCGTTGAAGCTTTCTTT. It codes for CAWSVGSVEAFF.

This clonotype was picked up many times. This chain connects TRBV10-2 to TRBJ2-7; 10 nucleotides agree with TRBD2. There are 20 residues in the CDR3. V dropped 2 bases and J dropped 0; count of bases not matched to a gene: 16. Germline-derived CDR1 and CDR2 are WSHSY and SAAADI. The CDR3 nucleotides read TGCGCCAGCAGTGAGCGACTTAGAGGGATGGGACTAGCGAGCTCCTACGAGCAGTACTTC. As protein: CASSERLRGMGLASSYEQYF.

This clonotype has a count of ten or more. This chain uses TRBV12-3 or TRBV12-4 with TRBJ2-5, with no clear D. The CDR3 is made up of 17 amino acids. Trimming left V 0 bases short and J 4 bases short, with 18 bases between. This chain's CDR3 is CASSLAGPHSNRETQYF. The CDR3 DNA follows: TGTGCCAGCAGTTTAGCCGGGCCCCACTCAAACAGAGAGACCCAGTACTTC.

The genes are TRBV20-1 and TRBJ1-2; no clear D. Germline V CDR1 and CDR2: DFQATT, SNEGSKA (reference sequence). The CDR3 sequence is 12 residues long. The V and J ends lost 1 base and 3 bases respectively, with 6 bases between them. The CDR3 loop is CSARASDYGYTF. The CDR3 nucleotides are TGCAGTGCTAGAGCATCGGACTATGGCTACACCTTC.

This clonotype was picked up many times. This chain links TRBV6-5 with TRBJ1-1; D possibly corresponds to TRBD1 (6 bases). Germline CDR1 MNHEY, CDR2 SVGAGI. The CDR3 is 15 residues long. V lost 4 bases and J lost 0, with 12 bases in between. The CDR3 DNA sequence: TGTGCCAGCAGTTCTCAACAGGGCATGAACACTGAAGCTTTCTTT. Its translation is CASSSQQGMNTEAFF.

Remarks on this clonotype: A read error may produce the germline difference seen at one junction end. The chain combines TRBV18 with TRBJ2-5, with D perhaps assigned TRBD1 or TRBD2 (5 bases each). The germline CDR1 and CDR2 sequences are KGHSH and LQKENI. This CDR3 has 16 amino acids. CDR3 loop: CASSPGVSKGTETQYF. DNA of the CDR3: TGTGCCAGTTCACCAGGCGTGTCCAAAGGGACAGAGACCCAGTACTTC.

The chain links TRBV19 to TRBJ2-5; D might be TRBD1 (6 bases). From germline, CDR1 is LNHDA and CDR2 SQIVND (reference sequence). Trimming removed 3 bases at V and 4 bases at J, with 15 bases between. The CDR3 spans 15 residues. The CDR3 DNA reads TGTGCCAGTAGTATGAGGCCAGGGGTAGGAGAGACCCAGTACTTC. Translated, it gives CASSMRPGVGETQYF.